This TCR beta chain was recovered during a study of identical twins. Unique molecular identifiers were present on cDNA, and template switching added a universal primer site. TCRdb passed the 5' RACE reads through MiXCR, listing each CDR3 protein once. The sample consists of a few hundred thousand distinct CDR3 sequences, approximately 8.8% of them appearing once. All donors comprised healthy Caucasians. Regarding the study as a whole: Models predicted less out-of-frame TCR alpha sharing in monozygotic twins than was found. Researchers reported weaker excess twin sharing in beta out-of-frame sequences.

Details on this clonotype: Its specificity is unknown.

This TCR derives from a woman in her forties or fifties in good health. The specimen was naive T cells sorted from blood.

This CDR3 is CASRNGDSANTGELFF. The CDR3 DNA is TGTGCCAGCAGAAACGGAGACAGCGCGAACACCGGGGAGCTGTTTTTT. The rearrangement links TRBV12-3 or TRBV12-4 to TRBJ2-2; maybe TRBD1 (5 bases). The V end was cut by 6 bases, the J end by 0 bases, with 14 bases between. CDR3 length: 16 residues.